A single sample is the source of the 9 T cell receptor beta chains below, sequenced in a study of blood T cell repertoires in COVID-19. Only in-frame clones appear in the TCRdb table, and some are missing; sequencing was by immunoSEQ multiplex PCR. The sample shows fewer than 300,000 clones, 70% to 90% of them seen only once. The specimen was peripheral blood. Receptor source: a man between 50 and 59 years old with active or convalescent COVID-19.

The rearrangement uses TRBV7-2 and TRBJ1-2, with D possibly matching TRBD1 (5 bases). CDR1 is SGHTA, CDR2 FQGNSA, per germline. There are 13 residues in the CDR3. Trimming stripped 3 bases from V and 7 bases from J, with 12 bases between. The CDR3 coding sequence is TGTGCCAGCAGCTTCAGTTTACAGGCTGGCTACACCTTC. This translates into CASSFSLQAGYTF.

This chain joins TRBV28 and TRBJ2-1, with D possibly TRBD2 on 5 matching bases. V lost 3 bases and J 9 bases, leaving 15 bases between the germline ends. The CDR3 spans 14 residues. In germline, CDR1 is MDHEN, CDR2 SYDVKM. CDR3 residues: CASSFRGLGGEQFF. CDR3 coding DNA: TGTGCCAGCAGTTTCAGAGGGCTAGGAGGTGAGCAGTTCTTC.

As for this clone: This specimen includes other DNA sequences encoding the same CDR3. The chain joins TRBV18 to TRBJ2-3; D is unresolved. The germline gives CDR1 KGHSH, CDR2 LQKENI. The V end was cut by 3 bases, the J end by 5 bases, with 6 bases between. CDR3 size: 12 residues. CDR3 nucleotide sequence: TGTGCCAGCTCACCCCCCGGAGATACGCAGTATTTT. The encoded protein is CASSPPGDTQYF.

The chain links TRBV20-1 to TRBJ2-3; the D is unclear. CDR1 and CDR2 from the germline V gene are DFQATT and SNEGSKA (reference sequence). The CDR3 sequence is 13 residues long. With 3 bases removed from V and 5 bases from J, the gap between germline ends came to 12 bases. The CDR3 nucleotides read TGCAGTGCTAGTCTGCTAGTAGGAGATACGCAGTATTTT. Its translation: CSASLLVGDTQYF.

This clone appeared once. The CDR3 region is CASSIQGDEQFF. CDR3 sequence (DNA): TGTGCCAGCAGTATACAGGGGGATGAGCAGTTCTTC. J is TRBJ2-1 and V is TRBV12-3 or TRBV12-4, with 8 bases identical to TRBD1. CDR3 length equals 12 residues. With V trimmed by 5 bases and J by 8 bases, 2 bases remained unmatched.

The chain links TRBV10-1 to TRBJ2-7, with D perhaps matching TRBD1 (6 bases). The CDR3 length is 13 residues. V was clipped by 2 bases and J by 6 bases, with 11 bases between them. CDR1 and CDR2 (germline): WNHNN, SYGVQD (reference sequence). The CDR3 here is CASSEQGQGEQYF. The CDR3 DNA follows: TGCGCCAGCAGTGAGCAGGGGCAGGGCGAGCAGTACTTC.

The chain couples TRBV11-3 to TRBJ2-1, with a tentative D call TRBD1 (6 bases). The CDR3 runs 13 residues. With 4 bases removed from V and 10 bases from J, the gap between germline ends came to 14 bases. Germline CDR1 reads SGHNT; CDR2 reads YENEEA. CDR3 loop: CASSSYRAREQFF. The DNA for the CDR3 is TGTGCCAGCAGCTCTTACAGGGCACGGGAGCAGTTCTTC.

In DNA form, the CDR3 reads TGTGCCAGCAGCCCCGGGCAGGGGTACGATACGCAGTATTTT. Protein product: CASSPGQGYDTQYF. The chain links TRBV6-4 to TRBJ2-3; D possibly corresponds to TRBD1 (6 bases). Trimming removed 6 bases from V and 6 bases from J, with 16 bases in between. There are 14 residues in the CDR3. Germline V gene data show CDR1 as MRHNA and CDR2 as SNTAGT.

This clone showed up just a few times. This chain uses TRBV5-4 with TRBJ1-1; 7 nucleotides line up with TRBD1. Germline lookup yields CDR1 SGHNT and CDR2 YYREEE (reference sequence). CDR3 length: 16 residues. Unmatched junction bases numbered 5, after V lost 0 bases and J lost 0 bases. CDR3 region: CASSLGSGGVNTEAFF. CDR3 sequence (DNA): TGTGCCAGCAGCTTGGGGTCAGGGGGTGTGAACACTGAAGCTTTCTTT.